This section outlines one T cell receptor (beta chain) sequence together with its context. This sample is part of a study of blood T cell repertoires in COVID-19. How the authors handled the data: The assay estimated nucleated cells by amplifying reference gene primers. Repertoires were generated with immunoSEQ multiplex PCR, while TCRdb's copy carries only in-frame clones and drops some. That table gives V, J and clone size, and the DNA gave D and trimming. In the table there are some 120,000 clones, less than 85% of which are singletons. Germline V gives CDR1 SGHVS, CDR2 FNYEAQ. V lost 5 bases, J lost 2 bases, and 4 bases stayed unmatched. CDR3 length equals 15 residues.

The sequence was collected from a man younger than 40 with acute or convalescent COVID-19. Sequenced: peripheral blood. The chain employs TRBV7-6 and TRBJ2-5, with 11 bases identical to TRBD2. In nucleotides, the CDR3 is TGTGCCAGCAGCCGCCGACTAGCGGGGCAAGAGACCCAGTACTTC. Its protein is CASSRRLAGQETQYF.